This T cell receptor (beta chain) was obtained from a study of blood T cell repertoires in COVID-19. For the study at large: The samples span acute and convalescent COVID-19 from the United States, Italy and Spain.

The participants were between about 18 and 90 years old and came from under 25 US areas. All recovered Cohort 3 donors got two negative PCRs, got clearance, or saw symptom resolution. Germline-derived CDR1 and CDR2 are MDHEN and SYDVKM. The CDR3 spans 16 residues. The V and J ends lost 2 bases and 0 bases respectively, with 12 bases between them. TCRdb keeps only in-frame clones here, not all; method: immunoSEQ multiplex PCR. This table has 110,000 to 150,000 clones, 86% appearing once. Sequenced material: PBMCs or T cells enriched from blood (not recorded which). This clonotype was obtained from a man in his fifties who had recovered from COVID-19. The V and J genes are TRBV28 and TRBJ2-3; no clear D. The CDR3 loop is CASSLGYTTSTDTQYF. In nucleotides, the CDR3 is TGTGCCAGCAGTTTAGGCTATACGACTAGCACAGATACGCAGTATTTT. Full variable domain (outside the CDR3, taken from reference TRBV28 and TRBJ2-3): DVKVTQSSRYLVKRTGEKVFLECVQDMDHENMFWYRQDPGLGLRLIYFSYDVKMKEKGDIPEGYSVSREKKERFSLILESASTNQTSMYLCASSLGYTTSTDTQYFGPGTRLTVL.